This T cell receptor (beta chain) stems from a study of brain T cells in children with intractable seizures (dated by TCRdb to the early 2020s). Looking at the study overall: A NanoString immunology panel was first used to screen resected brain tissue from about 56 pediatric epilepsy surgery cases for immune gene transcripts. Of the approximately 12 selected surgery cases, pre-surgery blood was also sequenced for eight, so four had brain tissue only.

The CDR3 holds 13 amino acids from the cysteine to the phenylalanine. Left in the record is the CDR3 DNA by itself, 39 bases read in frame from the first base. V and J lose 5 bases and 2 bases, and a span of 9 bases separates them. Sample time point, as interpreted from the label and publication: resected brain tissue, or blood drawn just prior to surgery. The surgery cases with the highest brain T cell transcript signatures were chosen for TCR beta chain sequencing of brain tissue, and also of blood when blood was available. Before surgery, the patients had been given at least one anti-epileptic drug. TCR-sequenced patients were children with drug-resistant epilepsy due to tuberous sclerosis complex, focal cortical dysplasia, Rasmussen encephalitis or hemimegalencephaly. Blood samples were collected immediately before the epilepsy surgery. The Monarch genomic DNA purification kit was used to extract bulk genomic DNA from unsorted brain tissue and whole blood.

What the authors observed across the whole study: Because pre- and post-surgery blood were sequenced to different depths, clones absent from the pre-surgery sample may reflect undersampling. Viral specificity was inferred solely from CDR3 sequence similarity, and the HCMV serostatus of the patients was not known.

Note on this clone: Its antigen is currently not known. Per-base quality was not reported, and no clone a single base away is much larger than it.

The immunoSEQ assay was used to generate TCR beta chain sequences from genomic DNA. The original pipeline was this. CDR3 sequences that did not begin with the conserved framework cysteine at position 104 were removed by hand. To get clonality, the normalized Shannon's Diversity Index was subtracted from one, giving values from 0 (maximal diversity) to 1 (oligoclonal). To check whether a given CDR3 had different frequencies in two samples, for example brain versus blood, chi-squared comparison-of-proportions tests were used. Public clonotypes were found by searching immuneACCESS, and the VDJdb browser was used to assess similarity to known antiviral clonotypes. This is the immuneACCESS table as TCRdb keeps it, with only in-frame sequences that have V and J called. A part of the clones is gone; compared with another copy, unresolved V genes explain less than half, and the rest is unexplained. V and J calls and clone size are given by that table; D and trimming were obtained from the DNA. This sample lists 55,000 to 80,000 clones; roughly 95% were detected once. The ten largest account for 0.38% of the sample.

This chain is built from TRBV12-3 or TRBV12-4 and TRBJ1-2; no D gene can be assigned with confidence. The source of this sequence is a boy less than two years old with focal cortical dysplasia and intractable seizures. The specimen comprised peripheral blood, sampled at surgery. At the DNA level, the sequence is TGTGCCAGCAGTCGGGAAGAAAACTATGGCTACACCTTC. This sequence encodes CASSREENYGYTF.